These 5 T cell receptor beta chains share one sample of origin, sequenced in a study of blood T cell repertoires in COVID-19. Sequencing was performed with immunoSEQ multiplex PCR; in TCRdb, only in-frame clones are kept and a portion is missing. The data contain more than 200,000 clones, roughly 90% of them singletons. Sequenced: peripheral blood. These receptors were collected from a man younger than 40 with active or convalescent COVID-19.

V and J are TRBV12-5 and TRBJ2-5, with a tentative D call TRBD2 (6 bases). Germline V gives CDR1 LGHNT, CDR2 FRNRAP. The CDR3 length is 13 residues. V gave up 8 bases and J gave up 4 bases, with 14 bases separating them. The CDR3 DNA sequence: TGTGCTAGTTCCGCGGGGAGTTCAGAGACCCAGTACTTC. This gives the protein CASSAGSSETQYF.

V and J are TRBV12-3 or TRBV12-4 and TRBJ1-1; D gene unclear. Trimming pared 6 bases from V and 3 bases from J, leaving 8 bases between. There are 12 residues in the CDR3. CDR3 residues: CASRRSYTEAFF. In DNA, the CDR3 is TGTGCCAGCAGGAGAAGTTACACTGAAGCTTTCTTT.

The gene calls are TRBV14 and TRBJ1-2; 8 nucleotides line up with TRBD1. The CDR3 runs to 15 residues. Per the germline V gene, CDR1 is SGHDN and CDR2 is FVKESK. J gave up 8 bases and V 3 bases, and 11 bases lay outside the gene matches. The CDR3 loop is CASSQRTGSLRGYTF. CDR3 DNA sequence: TGTGCCAGCAGCCAGAGGACAGGGTCTCTCCGCGGCTACACCTTC.

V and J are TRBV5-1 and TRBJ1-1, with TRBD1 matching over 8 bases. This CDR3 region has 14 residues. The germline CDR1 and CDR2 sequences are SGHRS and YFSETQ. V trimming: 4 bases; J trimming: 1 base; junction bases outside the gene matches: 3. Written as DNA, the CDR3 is TGCGCCAGCAGCAGTGGACAGGGGAACACTGAAGCTTTCTTT. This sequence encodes CASSSGQGNTEAFF.

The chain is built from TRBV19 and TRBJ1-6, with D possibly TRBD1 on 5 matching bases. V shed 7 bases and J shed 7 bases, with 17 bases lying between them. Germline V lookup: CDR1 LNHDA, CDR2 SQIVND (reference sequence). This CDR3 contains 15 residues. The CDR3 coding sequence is TGTGCCAGTAATCCGCGGACACGCCTGAATTCACCCCTCCACTTT. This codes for CASNPRTRLNSPLHF.